The entry below gives a single TCR beta chain sequence along with its context. Its antigen is still unknown. PCR amplification relied on 60 Vbeta primers (plus 13 Jbeta primers). Profiling relied on immunoSEQ multiplex PCR, and the TCRdb table lists in-frame clones only, not all of them. The data show some 150,000 clones, roughly 80% seen once. This record belongs to a study of cytomegalovirus exposure and HLA in healthy donors. Overall study findings and caveats: Prior analysis indicated that the majority of TCR beta V segments exhibited productivity approximately 87% or approximately 30% of the time. The authors later found HLA-associated TCR beta chains more clonally expanded than equally common others.

The sample was PBMCs. The clonotype was recovered from a woman younger than 45 in good health and CMV-seronegative.

CDR3 sequence: CASSEAILSGLETQYF. The CDR3 nucleotides read TGTGCCAGCAGTGAAGCAATCTTGAGCGGGTTGGAGACCCAGTACTTC. This rearrangement joins TRBV6-1 to TRBJ2-5, with D possibly being TRBD2 (6 bases). The CDR3 is made up of 16 amino acids. V shed 0 bases and J shed 5 bases, with 16 bases lying between them. CDR1 MNHNS and CDR2 SASEGT come from the germline V gene.